One and the same sample provided the 32 T cell receptor beta chains below, sequenced in a study of CD8 T cells in Susac syndrome. Random hexamers were used to reverse transcribe roughly 0.5 to 1 ug of RNA. TCRdb reprocessed the immunoSEQ multiplex PCR reads via MiXCR and lists one record per CDR3 protein. The sample lists 150,000 to 200,000 distinct CDR3 sequences, roughly 94% occurring once. Sequencing was performed on CD4+ T cells from PBMCs. Receptor source: a human donor with multiple sclerosis.

The chain joins TRBV30 to TRBJ1-5; D is undetermined. Trimming took 0 bases from V and 2 from J, leaving 8 bases between them. The CDR3 contains 14 residues. Germline-derived CDR1 and CDR2 are GTSNPN and SVGIG (reference sequence). CDR3 nucleotides: TGTGCCTGGAGTGTCTCGGCAGGCAATCAGCCCCAGCATTTT. Encoded protein: CAWSVSAGNQPQHF.

The rearrangement uses TRBV5-4 and TRBJ2-5; D is possibly TRBD2 (5 bases). Germline lookup yields CDR1 SGHNT and CDR2 YYREEE (reference sequence). This CDR3 is built from 15 residues. The V and J ends lost 5 bases and 2 bases respectively, with 16 bases between them. As DNA, the CDR3 is TGTGCCAGCAGTCAAGCGGAGTTCGCTCAAGAGACCCAGTACTTC. This gives the protein CASSQAEFAQETQYF.

V gene TRBV20-1 combines with J gene TRBJ1-1; D possibly corresponds to TRBD1 (6 bases). In germline, CDR1 is DFQATT, CDR2 SNEGSKA (reference sequence). CDR3 length: 15 residues. The V gene lost 1 base and the J gene lost 0 bases, with 12 bases spanning the gap. The CDR3 nucleotides read TGCAGTGCTAGAGTGGGGGCGGGGATGAACACTGAAGCTTTCTTT. Amino acids: CSARVGAGMNTEAFF.

The table lists this clonotype with a count of one. The chain links TRBV12-5 to TRBJ1-2, with D unresolved. The CDR3 consists of 12 residues. Germline V gene data show CDR1 as LGHNT and CDR2 as FRNRAP. Trimming stripped 7 bases from V and 5 bases from J, with 11 bases between. The CDR3 region is CASALEGYGYTF. The CDR3 bases are TGTGCTAGTGCCCTTGAGGGTTATGGCTACACCTTC.

This rearrangement joins TRBV20-1 to TRBJ1-1, with D unresolved. CDR3 size: 15 residues. The germline V and J ends were trimmed by 0 bases and 0 bases, with 11 bases remaining between them. The germline V gene has CDR1 DFQATT and CDR2 SNEGSKA (reference sequence). The CDR3 reads CSAREAGTVNTEAFF. CDR3 nucleotides: TGCAGTGCTAGAGAGGCCGGAACCGTGAACACTGAAGCTTTCTTT.

The chain couples TRBV19 to TRBJ1-4, with D unclear. Per germline, CDR1 LNHDA and CDR2 SQIVND (reference sequence). Trimming took off 7 bases at V and 5 bases at J, with 11 bases between the two ends. CDR3 length: 13 amino acids. This CDR3 is CASNDLGNEKLFF. The CDR3 DNA follows: TGTGCCAGTAACGATCTCGGGAATGAAAAACTGTTTTTT.

The rearrangement uses TRBV2 and TRBJ2-1, with 7 nucleotides matching TRBD2. V gave up 6 bases and J gave up 8 bases; unmatched junction bases: 13. The CDR3 sequence is 15 residues long. In germline, CDR1 is SNHLY, CDR2 FYNNEI. CDR3 region: CASRLGRAKNHEQFF. The CDR3 bases are TGTGCCAGCAGGCTGGGGAGGGCCAAAAACCATGAGCAGTTCTTC.

The chain couples TRBV6-1 to TRBJ1-1; the D gene is possibly TRBD1 (5 bases). Looked up from germline, CDR1 is MNHNS and CDR2 is SASEGT. CDR3 length: 17 amino acids. With 8 bases removed from V and 6 bases from J, the gap between germline ends came to 28 bases. CDR3 sequence (DNA): TGTGCCAGCGGGGGAGATCTTCGAGTGGCAGGGTCCTCTGAAGCTTTCTTT. Translated, it gives CASGGDLRVAGSSEAFF.

The chain joins TRBV19 to TRBJ2-2; no reliable D call. The germline gives CDR1 LNHDA, CDR2 SQIVND (reference sequence). With 4 bases removed from V and 0 bases from J, the gap between germline ends came to 6 bases. The CDR3 is 14 residues long. DNA of the CDR3: TGTGCCAGTAGTAGGTTAGCGAACACCGGGGAGCTGTTTTTT. Amino acid sequence: CASSRLANTGELFF.

The rearrangement joins TRBV20-1 to TRBJ2-7; 7 nucleotides line up with TRBD2. V shed 1 base, J shed 4 bases, and the junction held 7 bases outside the gene matches. The CDR3 extends over 14 amino acids. Germline V lookup: CDR1 DFQATT, CDR2 SNEGSKA (reference sequence). This CDR3 is CSARGRGIGYEQYF. In DNA form, the CDR3 reads TGCAGTGCTAGAGGGCGGGGGATTGGGTACGAGCAGTACTTC.

This chain joins TRBV30 and TRBJ1-5, with D hard to call. Germline V lookup: CDR1 GTSNPN, CDR2 SVGIG (reference sequence). This CDR3 comprises 16 residues. Trimming took off 2 bases at V and 0 bases at J, with 14 bases between the two ends. The CDR3 bases are TGTGCCTGGAGTCGCAGGTTCTTAGATAGCAATCAGCCCCAGCATTTT. This encodes CAWSRRFLDSNQPQHF.

The chain carries TRBV27 and TRBJ1-2; D not certain. V shed 3 bases and J shed 4 bases, with 15 bases lying between them. CDR3 length: 15 residues. Germline V gene lookup returns CDR1 MNHEY and CDR2 SMNVEV (reference sequence). The CDR3 here is CASSLKAGEPYGYTF. In DNA, the CDR3 is TGTGCCAGCAGTTTGAAGGCGGGAGAACCCTATGGCTACACCTTC.

V and J are TRBV29-1 and TRBJ1-5, with 9 bases aligning to TRBD1. J was trimmed by 4 bases and V by 5 bases; bases with no gene match: 9. This CDR3 spans 15 amino acids. CDR1 is SQVTM, CDR2 ANQGSEA, per germline. CDR3 DNA sequence: TGCAGCGTTAGCTTGGTAGGGACAGGGAATCAGCCCCAGCATTTT. Protein: CSVSLVGTGNQPQHF.

The chain carries TRBV30 and TRBJ2-6, with D possibly being TRBD1 (6 bases). The CDR3 consists of 17 residues. CDR1 is GTSNPN and CDR2 is SVGIG in the germline V gene (reference sequence). The germline V and J ends were trimmed by 3 bases and 0 bases, with 15 bases remaining between them. The CDR3 nucleotides read TGTGCCTGGAGAAAACCGGGACAAGGCTCTGGGGCCAACGTCCTGACTTTC. Translation: CAWRKPGQGSGANVLTF.

The V gene is TRBV30, the J gene TRBJ1-1, with unresolved D. V shed 4 bases and J shed 1 base, with 4 bases lying between them. Per germline, CDR1 GTSNPN and CDR2 SVGIG (reference sequence). The CDR3 runs to 11 residues. The CDR3 nucleotides are TGTGCCTGGAACCAGAACACTGAAGCTTTCTTT. This codes for CAWNQNTEAFF.

The chain uses TRBV18 and TRBJ2-1; 8 nucleotides line up with TRBD2. The CDR3 has 15 residues. Germline CDR1 KGHSH, CDR2 LQKENI. Trimming took 4 bases from V and 5 from J; bases not matched to a gene: 7. In DNA form, the CDR3 reads TGTGCCAGCTCACGGTACGGGAGGGCCGACAATGAGCAGTTCTTC. This encodes CASSRYGRADNEQFF.

This clonotype has only one observation. This rearrangement joins TRBV19 to TRBJ2-3; 10 bases align to TRBD2. Trimming at V came to 7 bases and at J to 2 bases, leaving 9 bases not matched to a gene. The germline V gene has CDR1 LNHDA and CDR2 SQIVND (reference sequence). The CDR3 extends over 16 amino acids. CDR3 residues: CASTPRGLADTDTQYF. The CDR3 nucleotides are TGTGCCAGTACTCCTCGCGGACTAGCGGACACAGATACGCAGTATTTT. Together with reference TRBV19 and TRBJ2-3, the CDR3 gives the full variable domain: DGGITQSPKYLFRKEGQNVTLSCEQNLNHDAMYWYRQDPGQGLRLIYYSQIVNDFQKGDIAEGYSVSREKKESFPLTVTSAQKNPTAFYLCASTPRGLADTDTQYFGPGTRLTVL.

The chain carries TRBV20-1 and TRBJ1-3; D is ambiguous. The V gene lost 0 bases and the J gene lost 4 bases, with 4 bases spanning the gap. The CDR3 totals 12 residues. CDR1 is DFQATT and CDR2 is SNEGSKA in the germline V gene (reference sequence). CDR3 sequence: CSARDWGNTIYF. The CDR3 DNA is TGCAGTGCTAGAGATTGGGGAAACACCATATATTTT.

The chain has TRBV20-1 and TRBJ2-1; D gene uncertain. Trimming removed 0 bases at V and 6 bases at J, with 15 bases between. CDR1 is DFQATT and CDR2 is SNEGSKA in the germline V gene (reference sequence). The CDR3 extends over 15 amino acids. The CDR3 reads CSARDGRGDSNEQFF. The CDR3 coding sequence is TGCAGTGCTAGAGATGGGCGAGGCGATTCCAATGAGCAGTTCTTC.

The chain recombines TRBV28 with TRBJ1-4; D call uncertain. CDR3 length equals 13 residues. Germline CDR1 and CDR2: MDHEN and SYDVKM. V was trimmed by 4 bases and J by 8 bases, leaving 11 bases between them. The CDR3 reads CASSSPGQEKLFF. For the CDR3, the DNA is TGTGCCAGCAGTTCACCGGGCCAAGAAAAACTGTTTTTT.

With regard to this clonotype: Its ends do not fully match the called genes, so a read error is possible. The V gene is TRBV27, the J gene TRBJ2-3, with 10 bases matching TRBD2. Germline V gene lookup returns CDR1 MNHEY and CDR2 SMNVEV (reference sequence). The CDR3 is 14 amino acids. The CDR3: CASSSRTSGDTQYF. The CDR3 region has the DNA TGCGCCAGCAGTTCCCGGACTAGCGGAGATACGCAGTATTTT.

This sequence joins TRBV9 and TRBJ2-3, with TRBD2 identical over 13 bases. Germline CDR1 and CDR2: SGDLS and YYNGEE. The V segment lost 4 bases and the J segment 6 bases; nucleotides outside the gene matches: 8. This CDR3 has 16 amino acids. CDR3 residues: CASSPTLAGGSDTQYF. The CDR3 DNA sequence: TGTGCCAGCAGCCCAACACTAGCGGGAGGGTCTGATACGCAGTATTTT. The full variable domain, rest sourced from reference TRBV9 and TRBJ2-3, is DSGVTQTPKHLITATGQRVTLRCSPRSGDLSVYWYQQSLDQGLQFLIQYYNGEERAKGNILERFSAQQFPDLHSELNLSSLELGDSALYFCASSPTLAGGSDTQYFGPGTRLTVL.

The chain combines TRBV12-3 or TRBV12-4 with TRBJ1-2; D remains ambiguous. This CDR3 is built from 13 residues. V lost 5 bases, J lost 4 bases, and 11 bases lay in between. The CDR3 bases are TGTGCCAGCAGTCAATCCAGCAGCTATGGCTACACCTTC. Translating gives CASSQSSSYGYTF.

This clonotype was observed a single time. The chain joins TRBV7-2 to TRBJ1-1, with D unclear. Germline V lookup: CDR1 SGHTA, CDR2 FQGNSA. Trimming left V 5 bases short and J 4 bases short, with 5 bases between. The CDR3 sequence is 11 residues long. The CDR3 loop reads CASSGPTEAFF. CDR3 DNA sequence: TGTGCCAGCAGCGGTCCCACTGAAGCTTTCTTT.

V usage is TRBV2 and J usage is TRBJ2-4; the D is unclear. Germline CDR1 SNHLY, CDR2 FYNNEI. The V end lost 7 bases, the J end lost 6 bases, and 13 bases lay between the germline ends. This CDR3 has 13 residues. CDR3 coding DNA: TGTGCCAGCAACTTCGCTCTAAGAAACATTCAGTACTTC. Translated, it gives CASNFALRNIQYF.

The chain uses TRBV10-3 and TRBJ1-2; D is unresolved. The V end lost 7 bases, the J end lost 3 bases, and 15 bases lay between the germline ends. The germline V gene has CDR1 ENHRY and CDR2 SYGVKD. CDR3 length: 14 amino acids. The CDR3 loop is CAITDASSYYGYTF. DNA of the CDR3: TGTGCCATCACCGACGCGTCTTCTTACTATGGCTACACCTTC.

V usage is TRBV5-1 and J usage is TRBJ1-1; a weak D match, TRBD1 (6 bases). The germline V gene encodes CDR1 SGHRS and CDR2 YFSETQ. V was shortened by 0 bases and J by 8 bases, with 11 bases between the two germline ends. This CDR3 comprises 13 residues. The CDR3 is CASSLGSTGEAFF. For the CDR3, the DNA is TGCGCCAGCAGCTTGGGATCTACAGGGGAAGCTTTCTTT.

The chain employs TRBV29-1 and TRBJ2-2; TRBD2 aligns across 13 bases. CDR1 and CDR2 (germline): SQVTM, ANQGSEA. CDR3 length equals 15 residues. Losses at the gene ends were 8 bases for V and 3 bases for J; bases not matched to a gene: 6. CDR3 DNA: TGCAGCTCTTCCGGGACTAGCGGGGACACCGGGGAGCTGTTTTTT. It is translated as CSSSGTSGDTGELFF.

This chain links TRBV7-3 with TRBJ2-2, with D possibly TRBD2 on 6 matching bases. Per the germline V gene, CDR1 is SGHTA and CDR2 is FQGTGA. CDR3 length: 12 amino acids. Trimming stripped 5 bases from V and 6 bases from J, with 7 bases between. CDR3 sequence (DNA): TGTGCCAGCAGCCCGGGGGCCGGGGAGCTGTTTTTT. As protein: CASSPGAGELFF.

The V and J genes are TRBV9 and TRBJ2-3, with D possibly being TRBD2 (5 bases). Per germline, CDR1 SGDLS and CDR2 YYNGEE. The CDR3 runs to 14 residues. Trimming cost V 7 bases and J 2 bases, with 14 bases left between them. For the CDR3, the DNA is TGTGCCAGCTCACGAGGGATTAACACAGATACGCAGTATTTT. This encodes CASSRGINTDTQYF.

This rearrangement joins TRBV2 to TRBJ1-5; D remains ambiguous. CDR3 size: 14 residues. Germline assignment: CDR1 SNHLY and CDR2 FYNNEI. Deletions cut 4 bases from V and 7 bases from J, with 14 bases between. The CDR3 protein is CASSVLQVRQPQHF. The DNA of the CDR3 is TGTGCCAGCAGTGTTCTCCAGGTGAGGCAGCCCCAGCATTTT.

This clonotype was seen once. The V gene is TRBV28, the J gene TRBJ2-5; 7 bases are shared with TRBD2. V shed 2 bases, J shed 5 bases, and the junction held 8 bases outside the gene matches. This CDR3 contains 15 residues. CDR1 is MDHEN and CDR2 is SYDVKM in the germline V gene. For the CDR3, the DNA is TGTGCCAGCAGTTTAACCCGGGGGGTTTCGGAGACCCAGTACTTC. Protein sequence: CASSLTRGVSETQYF.